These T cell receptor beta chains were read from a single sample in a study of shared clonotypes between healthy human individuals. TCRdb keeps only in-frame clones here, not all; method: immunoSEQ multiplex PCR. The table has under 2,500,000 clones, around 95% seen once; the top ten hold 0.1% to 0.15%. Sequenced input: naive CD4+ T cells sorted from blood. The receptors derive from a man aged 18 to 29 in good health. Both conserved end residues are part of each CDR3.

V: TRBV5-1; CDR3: CASSLDPGVSSYEQYF
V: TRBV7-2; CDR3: CASSPMLAGGPPSTDTQYF
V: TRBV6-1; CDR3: CASSEGRPQHF
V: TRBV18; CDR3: CASSPRGGGTTYEQYF
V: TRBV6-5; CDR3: CAARGGLNTDTQYF
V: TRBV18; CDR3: CASSPVRDSEAFF
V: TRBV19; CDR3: CASSPDISFLTEQFF
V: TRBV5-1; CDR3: CASSLASLGILNTEAFF
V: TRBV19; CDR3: CASSSQLAGAYSYEQYF
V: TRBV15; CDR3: CATSREGGNVYEQYF
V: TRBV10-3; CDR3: CATREGTSFRNTIYF
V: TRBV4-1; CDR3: CASSQASGSGNEQFF
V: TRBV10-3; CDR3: CATSQGFQETQYF
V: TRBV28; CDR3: CASRPDRLGTGELFF
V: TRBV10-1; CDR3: CASSAGRLGSYEQYF